This T cell receptor beta chain was sequenced in a study of T cell responses to AZD1222 COVID-19 vaccine. Study-level points and caveats: Dominant CD4 TCR responses targeted spike regions 160-218 and 743-854. Vaccination with two AZD1222 doses was followed by a rise in Spike-specific TCR breadth and depth. Just a handful of people given AZD1222 tested seropositive at baseline.

Profiled with immunoSEQ multiplex PCR; TCRdb holds only in-frame clones, not every one. The sample shows 90,000 to 150,000 clones, approximately 86% of them seen only once. Trimming left V 5 bases short and J 0 bases short, with 19 bases between. Germline values: CDR1 SGHVS, CDR2 FQNEAQ. CDR3 length: 18 amino acids. A remark on this clone: Antigen: not known.

The sequence derives from an adult in good health. V and J are TRBV7-8 and TRBJ2-2, with D possibly being TRBD2 (5 bases). Sequenced here: peripheral blood, sampled on day 0 of AZD1222 vaccination. For the CDR3, the DNA is TGTGCCAGCAGCCCGCAACTAGTGGGTCTCGCGAACACCGGGGAGCTGTTTTTT. Encoded protein: CASSPQLVGLANTGELFF.